The 26 T cell receptor beta chains below were found in one sample sequenced in a study of T cell responses to AZD1222 COVID-19 vaccine. Assay used: immunoSEQ multiplex PCR; TCRdb lists only in-frame clones, some missing. The table has 40,000 to 45,000 clones, 75% to 85% seen once. The sample in question was peripheral blood, obtained on day 0 of AZD1222 vaccination. The receptors come from an adult in good health.

This chain uses TRBV15 with TRBJ1-4; the match to TRBD1 covers 10 bases. J lost 10 bases, V lost 3 bases, and 5 bases had no gene match. The V gene's germline CDR1 is LNHNV and CDR2 YYDKDF (reference sequence). The CDR3 has 14 residues. The CDR3 reads CATSSDRGPRKLFF. DNA of the CDR3: TGTGCCACCAGCAGTGACAGGGGGCCCAGAAAACTGTTTTTT.

The chain employs TRBV28 and TRBJ1-5; no firm D call. V gave up 1 base and J gave up 4 bases, with 8 bases separating them. Germline V gene sequence: CDR1 MDHEN, CDR2 SYDVKM. This CDR3 is 14 amino acids long. The chain's CDR3 is CASSLSSLNQPQHF. The CDR3 DNA sequence: TGTGCCAGCAGTTTATCGAGTTTGAATCAGCCCCAGCATTTT.

This chain uses TRBV27 with TRBJ1-4; 7 bases map to TRBD1. J was trimmed by 5 bases and V by 6 bases; bases with no gene match: 6. CDR3 length: 14 residues. In germline, CDR1 is MNHEY, CDR2 SMNVEV (reference sequence). As DNA, the CDR3 is TGTGCCAGCAGCCCGGGACAGTTGAATGAAAAACTGTTTTTT. It yields the protein CASSPGQLNEKLFF.

The rearrangement links TRBV11-3 to TRBJ1-2, with D perhaps TRBD1 (5 bases). The CDR3 consists of 16 residues. With 1 base removed from V and 4 bases from J, the gap between germline ends came to 16 bases. Germline V gene lookup returns CDR1 SGHNT and CDR2 YENEEA. The CDR3, as DNA: TGTGCCAGCAGCTTAGTGTTGCCCGACAGTCTCTATGGCTACACCTTC. This codes for CASSLVLPDSLYGYTF.

The chain joins TRBV27 to TRBJ2-7; perhaps D is TRBD1 or TRBD2 (6 bases each). Germline CDR1 and CDR2: MNHEY and SMNVEV (reference sequence). This CDR3 region has 13 residues. Trimming pared 3 bases from V and 6 bases from J, leaving 12 bases between. The CDR3 reads CASSFGGGLEQYF. The CDR3 region has the DNA TGTGCCAGCAGTTTCGGAGGGGGTCTCGAGCAGTACTTC.

CDR3: CASTWGSNQPQHF. The CDR3 nucleotides are TGTGCCAGCACCTGGGGGAGCAATCAGCCCCAGCATTTT. This chain joins TRBV28 and TRBJ1-5, with D possibly TRBD1 on 5 matching bases. The germline gives CDR1 MDHEN, CDR2 SYDVKM. Trimming took off 7 bases at V and 1 base at J, with 8 bases between the two ends. The CDR3 extends over 13 amino acids.

The chain is built from TRBV7-9 and TRBJ2-7, with TRBD1 matching over 8 bases. Looked up from germline, CDR1 is SEHNR and CDR2 is FQNEAQ (reference sequence). With 4 bases clipped from V and 5 bases from J, the junction kept 4 bases outside the gene matches. The CDR3 contains 13 residues. DNA for the CDR3: TGTGCCAGCAGCTCCCAGACAGGGGACGAGCAGTACTTC. Its translation: CASSSQTGDEQYF.

The genes are TRBV6-5 and TRBJ1-1; 10 bases match TRBD1. The CDR3 loop spans 14 amino acids. CDR1 MNHEY and CDR2 SVGAGI come from the germline V gene. Losses at the gene ends were 7 bases for V and 9 bases for J; bases not matched to a gene: 11. CDR3 loop: CASIYPGQGLQAFF. The CDR3 DNA follows: TGTGCCAGCATCTATCCGGGACAGGGGCTACAAGCTTTCTTT.

The gene calls are TRBV4-3 and TRBJ2-2; TRBD1 matches 7 bases. J was trimmed by 4 bases and V by 3 bases; bases with no gene match: 14. The CDR3 length is 18 residues. Germline CDR1 reads LGHNA; CDR2 reads YSLEER. CDR3 in DNA: TGCGCCAGCAGCCAGTATTCGCCACAACACAGGGGCACCGGGGAGCTGTTTTTT. Translation gives CASSQYSPQHRGTGELFF.

The rearrangement links TRBV3-1 (or the pseudogene TRBV3-2) to TRBJ2-7; the D gene could be TRBD1 or TRBD2 (5 bases each). V was clipped by 3 bases and J by 3 bases, with 9 bases between them. Germline V gives CDR1 LGHDT, CDR2 YNNKEL (reference sequence). This CDR3 region has 13 residues. The CDR3 loop is CASSQGVVYEQYF. The CDR3 DNA sequence: TGTGCCAGCAGCCAGGGGGTTGTCTACGAGCAGTACTTC.

This sequence joins TRBV7-8 and TRBJ1-1, with a weak D call TRBD1 (5 bases). The germline CDR1 and CDR2 sequences are SGHVS and FQNEAQ. Trimming took off 5 bases at V and 3 bases at J, with 16 bases between the two ends. The CDR3 totals 15 residues. CDR3 in DNA: TGTGCCAGCAGCGACCGGGACTGGTTGTACACTGAAGCTTTCTTT. Protein sequence: CASSDRDWLYTEAFF.

V is TRBV29-1 and J is TRBJ1-2; maybe TRBD1 (5 bases). Trimming took off 2 bases at V and 10 bases at J, with 11 bases between the two ends. The CDR3 has 11 amino acids. Germline assignment: CDR1 SQVTM and CDR2 ANQGSEA. For the CDR3, the DNA is TGCAGCGTTGAATCCGTGGGGACCTACACCTTC. Protein sequence: CSVESVGTYTF.

The J gene is TRBJ2-7, the V gene TRBV2, with 7 bases matching TRBD1. The V segment lost 4 bases and the J segment 3 bases; nucleotides outside the gene matches: 0. The CDR3 is 12 amino acids. CDR1 is SNHLY, CDR2 FYNNEI, per germline. The CDR3 DNA reads TGTGCCAGCAGTGGGGACAGCTACGAGCAGTACTTC. It codes for CASSGDSYEQYF.

The genes are TRBV27 and TRBJ1-5; D is perhaps TRBD1 (5 bases). Trimming stripped 3 bases from V and 7 bases from J, with 13 bases between. This CDR3 is built from 14 residues. CDR1 MNHEY and CDR2 SMNVEV come from the germline V gene (reference sequence). In nucleotides, the CDR3 is TGTGCCAGCAGTTTGCTGGGGCAGGGCCAGCCCCAGCATTTT. It is translated as CASSLLGQGQPQHF.

The chain uses TRBV28 and TRBJ1-3; maybe TRBD1 (6 bases). Germline V lookup: CDR1 MDHEN, CDR2 SYDVKM. The CDR3 covers 17 residues. V lost 2 bases and J lost 0, with 14 bases in between. The CDR3 spells CASSLPDSLTSGNTIYF. CDR3 DNA sequence: TGTGCCAGCAGTTTACCGGACAGCCTGACCTCTGGAAACACCATATATTTT.

This clone was recorded only once. The genes are TRBV5-5 and TRBJ1-6, with D uncertain. CDR1 is SGHKS and CDR2 is YYEKEE in the germline V gene (reference sequence). V dropped 0 bases and J dropped 6 bases, with 7 bases sitting between them. The CDR3 length is 14 residues. This chain's CDR3 is CASSLAAANSPLHF. CDR3 coding DNA: TGTGCCAGCAGCTTGGCAGCTGCTAATTCACCCCTCCACTTT. The whole variable domain, filled in from reference TRBV5-5 and TRBJ1-6, reads DAGVTQSPTHLIKTRGQQVTLRCSPISGHKSVSWYQQVLGQGPQFIFQYYEKEERGRGNFPDRFSARQFPNYSSELNVNALLLGDSALYLCASSLAAANSPLHFGNGTRLTVT.

The genes are TRBV7-9 and TRBJ1-6; 7 bases align to TRBD1. The CDR3 length is 15 residues. Germline V CDR1 and CDR2: SEHNR, FQNEAQ (reference sequence). With V trimmed by 2 bases and J by 10 bases, 8 bases remained unmatched. CDR3 protein: CASSLNGQVGSPLHF. In nucleotides, the CDR3 is TGTGCCAGCAGCTTAAATGGACAGGTTGGATCACCCCTCCACTTT. The complete variable domain, with remaining parts taken from reference TRBV7-9 and TRBJ1-6, reads DTGVSQNPRHKITKRGQNVTFRCDPISEHNRLYWYRQTLGQGPEFLTYFQNEAQLEKSRLLSDRFSAERPKGSFSTLEIQRTEQGDSAMYLCASSLNGQVGSPLHFGNGTRLTVT.

The chain combines TRBV9 with TRBJ2-1; 11 nucleotides align to TRBD2. Unmatched junction bases numbered 8, after V lost 4 bases and J lost 2 bases. Looked up from germline, CDR1 is SGDLS and CDR2 is YYNGEE. There are 17 residues in the CDR3. The CDR3 region has the DNA TGTGCCAGCAGCCCGAGGACTAGCGGGCGGCCCTACAATGAGCAGTTCTTC. Amino acids: CASSPRTSGRPYNEQFF. The variable domain in full, with the rest retrieved from reference TRBV9 and TRBJ2-1, is DSGVTQTPKHLITATGQRVTLRCSPRSGDLSVYWYQQSLDQGLQFLIQYYNGEERAKGNILERFSAQQFPDLHSELNLSSLELGDSALYFCASSPRTSGRPYNEQFFGPGTRLTVL.

The chain recombines TRBV5-4 with TRBJ2-1; D possibly uses TRBD1 or TRBD2 (5 bases each). CDR1 is SGHNT and CDR2 is YYREEE in the germline V gene (reference sequence). The CDR3 is 15 amino acids. V shed 0 bases and J shed 0 bases, with 7 bases lying between them. The CDR3 loop reads CASSLVGTSYNEQFF. In nucleotides, the CDR3 is TGTGCCAGCAGCTTGGTGGGGACCTCCTACAATGAGCAGTTCTTC.

The V call is TRBV3-1 (or the pseudogene TRBV3-2), the J call TRBJ1-4; no definite D call. The CDR3 covers 15 residues. The V end was cut by 1 base, the J end by 6 bases, with 12 bases between. CDR1 LGHDT and CDR2 YNNKEL come from the germline V gene (reference sequence). The CDR3 spells CASSQVIENDEKLFF. Here the CDR3 DNA reads TGTGCCAGCAGCCAAGTAATAGAAAACGATGAAAAACTGTTTTTT.

This chain joins TRBV7-9 and TRBJ2-5; 8 bases are shared with TRBD2. The germline V gene has CDR1 SEHNR and CDR2 FQNEAQ (reference sequence). The CDR3 contains 14 residues. The V and J ends lost 5 bases and 1 base, in that order; junction bases with no gene match: 3. CDR3 amino acids: CASSPGGGQETQYF. The CDR3 region has the DNA TGTGCCAGCAGCCCCGGGGGGGGCCAAGAGACCCAGTACTTC.

The V gene is TRBV7-2, the J gene TRBJ2-3; TRBD1 aligns across 9 bases. This CDR3 contains 15 residues. J was trimmed by 2 bases and V by 5 bases; bases with no gene match: 5. Germline V gene data show CDR1 as SGHTA and CDR2 as FQGNSA. The CDR3 bases are TGTGCCAGCAGCCCCAGGACAGGGGACACAGATACGCAGTATTTT. Its translation: CASSPRTGDTDTQYF.

This clone appeared a single time. This chain connects TRBV6-5 to TRBJ2-1, with D tentatively TRBD2 (5 bases). The V end lost 5 bases, the J end lost 4 bases, and 15 bases lay between the germline ends. Per the germline V gene, CDR1 is MNHEY and CDR2 is SVGAGI. The CDR3 length is 15 residues. This chain's CDR3 is CASSQPGRAYNEQFF. DNA for the CDR3: TGTGCCAGCAGTCAACCGGGAAGGGCTTACAATGAGCAGTTCTTC.

The chain has TRBV2 and TRBJ2-1; TRBD2 matches at 16 bases. The CDR3 length is 20 residues. J gave up 0 bases and V 5 bases, and 10 bases lay outside the gene matches. Germline CDR1 is SNHLY and CDR2 is FYNNEI. The DNA of the CDR3 is TGTGCCAGCAGTCCGGGACTAGCGGGAGGGCTTCTAAGCTCCTACAATGAGCAGTTCTTC. Translated, it gives CASSPGLAGGLLSSYNEQFF.

This clone was picked up a small number of times. The J gene is TRBJ1-6, the V gene TRBV7-3; 8 bases agree with TRBD1. Germline values: CDR1 SGHTA, CDR2 FQGTGA. The CDR3 runs 16 residues. The junction had 6 bases not matched to a gene; V was cut back by 0 bases and J by 8 bases. CDR3: CASSLTGQGADSPLHF. The CDR3 coding sequence is TGTGCCAGCAGCTTAACAGGGCAGGGGGCAGATTCACCCCTCCACTTT.

This chain links TRBV19 with TRBJ2-1; D uncertain. CDR3 length: 15 amino acids. V was trimmed by 5 bases and J by 0 bases, leaving 11 bases between them. CDR1 and CDR2 from the germline V gene are LNHDA and SQIVND (reference sequence). The CDR3, as DNA: TGTGCCAGTAGTTGGGTGAAATTCTCCTACAATGAGCAGTTCTTC. Its translation: CASSWVKFSYNEQFF.